Listed here are 27 T cell receptor beta chains from one sample, sequenced in a study of CD8+ T cells in alopecia areata. Extracted from the samples, RNA was reverse transcribed into cDNA to serve as the sequencing template. Profiled with immunoSEQ multiplex PCR; TCRdb holds only in-frame clones, not every one. The table lists about 69,000 clones, under 75% of them singletons. This specimen consisted of CD8+ T cells sorted from blood, obtained at week 0. The receptors here all came from a human donor with alopecia areata.

The chain employs TRBV5-6 and TRBJ2-7; 9 bases line up with TRBD1. This CDR3 comprises 14 residues. J gave up 4 bases and V 6 bases, and 8 bases lay outside the gene matches. The germline CDR1 and CDR2 sequences are SGHDT and YYEEEE. CDR3 DNA: TGTGCCAGCAACCCCGGGACAGGGTTTTACGAGCAGTACTTC. It translates to CASNPGTGFYEQYF.

This chain joins TRBV7-2 and TRBJ1-2, with TRBD1 matching over 8 bases. Germline CDR1 and CDR2: SGHTA and FQGNSA. V was pared by 5 bases and J by 0 bases, with 5 bases of the junction left unmatched. The CDR3 covers 15 residues. CDR3 residues: CASSTGQGTNYGYTF. For the CDR3, the DNA is TGTGCCAGCAGCACTGGACAGGGCACTAACTATGGCTACACCTTC.

This clone was seen once. The chain combines TRBV7-2 with TRBJ1-2; no firm D call. Germline assignment: CDR1 SGHTA and CDR2 FQGNSA. This CDR3 has 11 amino acids. Trimming removed 2 bases at V and 11 bases at J, with 9 bases between. This CDR3 reads CASSLNTGYTF. CDR3 nucleotides: TGTGCCAGCAGCTTAAACACGGGGTACACCTTC.

The chain carries TRBV6-4 and TRBJ2-1; 7 nucleotides line up with TRBD1. Germline CDR1 MRHNA, CDR2 SNTAGT. Trimming removed 5 bases from V and 4 bases from J; junction bases left unmatched: 17. The length of the CDR3 is 18 residues. CDR3 DNA: TGTGCCAGCAGTAGAGAACGGACAGGTTTCGGCCAATACAATGAGCAGTTCTTC. This sequence encodes CASSRERTGFGQYNEQFF.

This clone was observed a few times. The chain has TRBV28 and TRBJ2-5; D gene unclear. This CDR3 region has 14 residues. Looked up from germline, CDR1 is MDHEN and CDR2 is SYDVKM. V dropped 5 bases and J dropped 5 bases, with 15 bases sitting between them. The CDR3 loop reads CASSPQDTPETQYF. For the CDR3, the DNA is TGTGCCAGCAGTCCCCAAGACACGCCGGAGACCCAGTACTTC.

This clone is categorized as medium-sized. The sample contains more than one DNA sequence encoding this CDR3. The chain carries TRBV7-2 and TRBJ2-7; TRBD2 matches at 11 bases. CDR1 and CDR2 from the germline V gene are SGHTA and FQGNSA. The CDR3 consists of 15 residues. Germline trimming cut 4 bases from V and 3 bases from J; bases unmatched to any gene: 5. This CDR3 is CASSSRTSGLYEQYF. Here the CDR3 DNA reads TGTGCCAGCAGCTCCAGGACTAGCGGGCTCTACGAGCAGTACTTC.

This clone was picked up a small number of times. This chain uses TRBV23-1 with TRBJ2-4; D not resolved. TRBV23-1 is annotated as an ORF whose role is uncertain. The V gene lost 6 bases and the J gene lost 12 bases, with 9 bases spanning the gap. CDR3 length: 10 residues. The CDR3 spells CASSQFSQYF. For the CDR3, the DNA is TGCGCCAGCAGCCAGTTCAGTCAGTACTTC.

The chain links TRBV5-6 to TRBJ2-5, with a weak D call TRBD2 (6 bases). The V end lost 3 bases, the J end lost 5 bases, and 8 bases lay between the germline ends. Germline V lookup: CDR1 SGHDT, CDR2 YYEEEE. The length of the CDR3 is 12 residues. Here the CDR3 reads CASSSGGETQYF. The DNA of the CDR3 is TGTGCCAGCAGCTCTGGAGGGGAGACCCAGTACTTC.

The V call is TRBV5-4, the J call TRBJ1-1; tentative D call: TRBD1 (5 bases). This CDR3 is 14 amino acids long. The germline V and J ends were trimmed by 0 bases and 1 base, with 7 bases remaining between them. From germline, CDR1 is SGHNT and CDR2 YYREEE (reference sequence). The CDR3 sequence is CASSLVGGNTEAFF. CDR3 nucleotides: TGTGCCAGCAGCTTGGTGGGGGGGAACACTGAAGCTTTCTTT.

This chain uses TRBV13 with TRBJ2-5, with a possible D match to TRBD2 (6 bases). CDR1 is PRHDT, CDR2 FYEKMQ, per germline (reference sequence). The V end was cut by 4 bases, the J end by 7 bases, with 10 bases between. The CDR3 consists of 12 residues. The chain's CDR3 is CASSSGRGTQYF. The CDR3, as DNA: TGTGCCAGCAGCTCCGGGCGGGGGACCCAGTACTTC.

V is TRBV28 and J is TRBJ2-3, with D perhaps TRBD2 (7 bases). Germline loops: CDR1 MDHEN, CDR2 SYDVKM. The CDR3 spans 13 residues. V shed 10 bases and J shed 3 bases, with 14 bases lying between them. In DNA, the CDR3 is TGTGCCACGGACAGCGGGATAACAGATACGCAGTATTTT. Translation: CATDSGITDTQYF.

The sample holds a few counts of this clone. This sequence joins TRBV29-1 and TRBJ1-1; 9 bases match TRBD1. V lost 2 bases and J lost 4; bases outside the gene matches: 5. This CDR3 has 14 residues. The germline CDR1 and CDR2 sequences are SQVTM and ANQGSEA. CDR3 bases: TGCAGCGTTGAATTGGCGACAGGGGGCACTGAAGCTTTCTTT. Its translation: CSVELATGGTEAFF.

The genes are TRBV10-3 and TRBJ2-6; D uncertain. V lost 0 bases and J 1 base, leaving 13 bases between the germline ends. Germline V CDR1 and CDR2: ENHRY, SYGVKD. The length of the CDR3 is 18 residues. CDR3 coding DNA: TGTGCCATCAGTGAGTCGTATAGGCTGGATTCTGGGGCCAACGTCCTGACTTTC. Protein product: CAISESYRLDSGANVLTF.

V usage is TRBV7-9 and J usage is TRBJ1-6, with a tentative D call TRBD1 (6 bases). Germline CDR1 reads SEHNR; CDR2 reads FQNEAQ (reference sequence). Trimming took 0 bases from V and 8 from J, leaving 23 bases between them. CDR3 length equals 19 residues. CDR3 DNA: TGTGCCAGCAGCTTAGCTACGACAGGATATATGCCGTATCATTCACCCCTCCACTTT. Translating gives CASSLATTGYMPYHSPLHF.

The V and J genes are TRBV6-5 and TRBJ2-2, with D unclear. The V and J ends lost 0 bases and 10 bases respectively, with 15 bases between them. The CDR3 length is 15 residues. In germline, CDR1 is MNHEY, CDR2 SVGAGI. The CDR3 region is CASSYSKSGKLELFF. DNA for the CDR3: TGTGCCAGCAGTTACTCGAAAAGTGGGAAGCTGGAGCTGTTTTTT.

This clone was recorded a few times. The chain is built from TRBV9 and TRBJ1-1, with D perhaps TRBD1 (6 bases). The V gene's germline CDR1 is SGDLS and CDR2 YYNGEE. V was clipped by 4 bases and J by 3 bases, with 10 bases between them. This CDR3 contains 13 residues. This chain's CDR3 is CASSRTEDTEAFF. Here the CDR3 DNA reads TGTGCCAGCAGCAGGACAGAGGACACTGAAGCTTTCTTT.

The chain recombines TRBV29-1 with TRBJ2-7; 8 bases line up with TRBD1. The CDR3 spans 18 residues. V gave up 3 bases and J gave up 2 bases; unmatched junction bases: 18. Per germline, CDR1 SQVTM and CDR2 ANQGSEA. CDR3 amino acids: CSVDTGGDGGSTPYEQYF. CDR3 DNA: TGCAGCGTTGATACAGGGGGTGATGGGGGGTCTACCCCCTACGAGCAGTACTTC.

The chain links TRBV7-3 to TRBJ2-1; no firm D call. Germline CDR1 and CDR2: SGHTA and FQGTGA. The length of the CDR3 is 12 residues. V gave up 5 bases and J gave up 8 bases, with 10 bases separating them. DNA for the CDR3: TGTGCCAGCAGCCCCCATGGGGATGAGCAGTTCTTC. Its translation is CASSPHGDEQFF.

The V call is TRBV29-1, the J call TRBJ2-7; 8 bases fit TRBD2. There are 12 residues in the CDR3. Germline V gives CDR1 SQVTM, CDR2 ANQGSEA. V dropped 6 bases and J dropped 5; count of bases not matched to a gene: 6. CDR3 region: CSVYSGTHEQYF. CDR3 bases: TGCAGCGTCTATAGCGGGACCCACGAGCAGTACTTC.

This clone showed up just once. The chain couples TRBV2 to TRBJ2-1, with 13 nucleotides matching TRBD2. Per the germline V gene, CDR1 is SNHLY and CDR2 is FYNNEI. The J segment lost 2 bases and the V segment lost 5 bases, leaving 3 bases of the junction unmatched. CDR3 length: 16 residues. CDR3 region: CASSLGTSGAYNEQFF. DNA of the CDR3: TGTGCCAGCAGTTTAGGGACTAGCGGGGCCTACAATGAGCAGTTCTTC.

CDR3 residues: CSVAGIPGSYNYGYTF. DNA of the CDR3: TGCAGCGTTGCCGGGATCCCCGGGAGCTACAACTATGGCTACACCTTC. This sequence joins TRBV29-1 and TRBJ1-2; D is undetermined. Germline values: CDR1 SQVTM, CDR2 ANQGSEA. V shed 4 bases and J shed 2 bases, with 20 bases lying between them. The CDR3 runs to 16 residues. The full variable domain, its missing parts supplied by reference TRBV29-1 and TRBJ1-2, is SAVISQKPSRDICQRGTSLTIQCQVDSQVTMMFWYRQQPGQSLTLIATANQGSEATYESGFVIDKFPISRPNLTFSTLTVSNMSPEDSSIYLCSVAGIPGSYNYGYTFGSGTRLTVV.

The V call is TRBV6-5, the J call TRBJ2-4; the D gene could be TRBD1 or TRBD2 (5 bases each). The length of the CDR3 is 14 residues. Germline CDR1 MNHEY, CDR2 SVGAGI. V was trimmed by 7 bases and J by 3 bases, leaving 13 bases between them. The CDR3 protein is CASNPGRGKNIQYF. DNA of the CDR3: TGTGCCAGCAACCCGGGACGTGGCAAAAACATTCAGTACTTC.

This chain's CDR3 is CASSYSNLAAQETQYF. The CDR3 nucleotides are TGTGCCAGCAGTTACTCGAATCTAGCGGCACAAGAGACCCAGTACTTC. The J gene is TRBJ2-5, the V gene TRBV6-5; 7 nucleotides agree with TRBD2. J was trimmed by 2 bases and V by 0 bases; bases with no gene match: 6. The CDR3 covers 16 residues. Per germline, CDR1 MNHEY and CDR2 SVGAGI.

This chain connects TRBV29-1 to TRBJ2-7; D not certain. Germline V lookup: CDR1 SQVTM, CDR2 ANQGSEA. V gave up 0 bases and J gave up 7 bases, with 7 bases separating them. The CDR3 length is 11 residues. CDR3 protein: CSVEDTAEQYF. The CDR3, as DNA: TGCAGCGTTGAAGACACGGCAGAGCAGTACTTC.

The chain recombines TRBV11-2 with TRBJ2-3; TRBD2 is a possible D gene (7 bases). The ends were cut back, 7 bases at V and 2 bases at J, with 16 bases in the middle. This CDR3 is 15 amino acids long. CDR1 and CDR2 (germline): SGHAT, FQNNGV. In DNA form, the CDR3 reads TGTGCCAGCACCATAGGCGGGGGCTTCACAGATACGCAGTATTTT. Protein: CASTIGGGFTDTQYF.

The V call is TRBV30, the J call TRBJ1-1; 8 nucleotides agree with TRBD1. J lost 3 bases, V lost 5 bases, and 5 bases had no gene match. CDR1 and CDR2 from the germline V gene are GTSNPN and SVGIG (reference sequence). The CDR3 totals 13 residues. The CDR3 region is CAWGGQGDTEAFF. As DNA, the CDR3 is TGTGCCTGGGGTGGACAGGGCGACACTGAAGCTTTCTTT. The full variable domain, its missing parts supplied by reference TRBV30 and TRBJ1-1, is SQTIHQWPATLVQPVGSPLSLECTVEGTSNPNLYWYRQAAGRGLQLLFYSVGIGQISSEVPQNLSASRPQDRQFILSSKKLLLSDSGFYLCAWGGQGDTEAFFGQGTRLTVV.

Notes on this clone: This sample also contains other DNA sequences that code for the same CDR3. This chain connects TRBV5-6 to TRBJ1-5, with D uncertain. The CDR3 has 15 amino acids. Germline V gene lookup returns CDR1 SGHDT and CDR2 YYEEEE. V was trimmed by 0 bases and J by 0 bases, leaving 7 bases between them. Here the CDR3 DNA reads TGTGCCAGCAGCTTGGGGGGATATAGCAATCAGCCCCAGCATTTT. Encoded protein: CASSLGGYSNQPQHF. The variable domain in full, completed from reference TRBV5-6 and TRBJ1-5, reads DAGVTQSPTHLIKTRGQQVTLRCSPKSGHDTVSWYQQALGQGPQFIFQYYEEEERQRGNFPDRFSGHQFPNYSSELNVNALLLGDSALYLCASSLGGYSNQPQHFGDGTRLSIL.